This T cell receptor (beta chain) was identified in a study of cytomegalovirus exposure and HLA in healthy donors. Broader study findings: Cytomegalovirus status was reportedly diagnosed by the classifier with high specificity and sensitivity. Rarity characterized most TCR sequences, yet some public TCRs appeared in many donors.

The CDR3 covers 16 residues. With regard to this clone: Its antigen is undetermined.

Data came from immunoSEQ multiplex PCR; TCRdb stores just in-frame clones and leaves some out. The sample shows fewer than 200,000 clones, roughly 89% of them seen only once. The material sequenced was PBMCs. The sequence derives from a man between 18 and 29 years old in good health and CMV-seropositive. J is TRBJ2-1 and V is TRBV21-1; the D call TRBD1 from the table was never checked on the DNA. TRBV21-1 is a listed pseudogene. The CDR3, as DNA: TGTGCCAGCAGCAAACGCAGGGGGAGCTCCTACAATGAGCAGTTCTTC. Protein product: CASSKRRGSSYNEQFF.